A selection of T cell receptor beta chains follows, all from one sample in a study of technical replicates of blood from a handful of donors. The repertoire was sequenced with immunoSEQ multiplex PCR; TCRdb's copy has only in-frame clones and lacks some. Of about 75,000 clones listed, around 97% are singletons. Sequencing was carried out using T cells isolated from PBMCs. These receptor sequences come from a human donor in good health. Both conserved end residues are part of each CDR3. A D gene is named only where the DNA matches it firmly. Size is stated for part of the rows, as once, few or many counts, or as a class when the clone is expanded.

D: -; size: -; length: 15; V: TRBV7-3; J: TRBJ2-3; DNA: TGTGCCAGCAGCGATCAGGGGGGTGGCACAGATACGCAGTATTTT; CDR3: CASSDQGGGTDTQYF
D: -; size: -; length: 14; V: TRBV6-5; J: TRBJ1-1; DNA: TGTGCCAGCAGTTACTCGTCAGGGGCCACTGAAGCTTTCTTT; CDR3: CASSYSSGATEAFF
D: TRBD2; size: -; length: 14; V: TRBV2; J: TRBJ2-3; DNA: TGTGCCAGCAATCGACTAGCGGTCACAGATACGCAGTATTTT; CDR3: CASNRLAVTDTQYF
D: TRBD2; size: once; length: 14; V: TRBV7-3; J: TRBJ2-3; DNA: TGTGCCAGCAGCTTTCGGGACTATAGAGATACGCAGTATTTT; CDR3: CASSFRDYRDTQYF
D: TRBD2; size: -; length: 17; V: TRBV13; J: TRBJ2-7; DNA: TGTGCCAGCAGCACACGACGTCGACTAGCGGGATCAAGCGAGCAGTACTTC; CDR3: CASSTRRRLAGSSEQYF
D: -; size: -; length: 14; V: TRBV27; J: TRBJ2-3; DNA: TGTGCCAGCAGCCCTTTTAACGAGACAGATACGCAGTATTTT; CDR3: CASSPFNETDTQYF
D: TRBD1; size: -; length: 13; V: TRBV10-3; J: TRBJ2-7; DNA: TGTGCCATCACTGGACAGGGGTCCTACGAGCAGTACTTC; CDR3: CAITGQGSYEQYF
D: TRBD1; size: -; length: 15; V: TRBV4-3; J: TRBJ2-5; DNA: TGCGCCAGCAGCCTACAGACAGGGGGTAAAGAGACCCAGTACTTC; CDR3: CASSLQTGGKETQYF
D: TRBD1; size: -; length: 15; V: TRBV11-2; J: TRBJ1-2; DNA: TGTGCCAGCAGCCCAAGACAGGGAACTAACTATGGCTACACCTTC; CDR3: CASSPRQGTNYGYTF
D: TRBD1; size: -; length: 14; V: TRBV10-3; J: TRBJ2-1; DNA: TGTGCCATCAGTGGAGACAGGGAGTTGAATGAGCAGTTCTTC; CDR3: CAISGDRELNEQFF
D: TRBD1; size: -; length: 15; V: TRBV7-3; J: TRBJ2-7; DNA: TGTGCCAGCAGCTTAGTCGGGACAGGGAGCAACGAGCAGTACTTC; CDR3: CASSLVGTGSNEQYF
D: -; size: -; length: 14; V: TRBV4-3; J: TRBJ2-7; DNA: TGCGCCAGCAGCCAAGAATTAGGGGACTACGAGCAGTACTTC; CDR3: CASSQELGDYEQYF
D: -; size: -; length: 13; V: TRBV2; J: TRBJ2-7; DNA: TGTGCCAGCAGTGCAGGGGATGACTACGAGCAGTACTTC; CDR3: CASSAGDDYEQYF
D: TRBD2; size: -; length: 17; V: TRBV4-1; J: TRBJ2-1; DNA: TGCGCCAGCAGCCACCCCGGCGGGCCTAGCGGTCACAATGAGCAGTTCTTC; CDR3: CASSHPGGPSGHNEQFF
D: TRBD2; size: -; length: 14; V: TRBV11-2; J: TRBJ2-7; DNA: TGTGCCAGCAGCGACCCCGGGGGGGCGTACGAGCAGTACTTC; CDR3: CASSDPGGAYEQYF
D: -; size: -; length: 17; V: TRBV7-2; J: TRBJ1-4; DNA: TGTGCCAGCAGCCCCTATACAGGGATTTCAACTAATGAAAAACTGTTTTTT; CDR3: CASSPYTGISTNEKLFF
D: -; size: -; length: 14; V: TRBV11-2; J: TRBJ2-7; DNA: TGTGCCAGCAGCTTAGGTATGGGGGCGGGTGAGCAGTACTTC; CDR3: CASSLGMGAGEQYF
D: TRBD2; size: -; length: 17; V: TRBV11-2; J: TRBJ2-5; DNA: TGTGCCAGCAGCATTGGACTAGCGGGAGGGACCCAAGAGACCCAGTACTTC; CDR3: CASSIGLAGGTQETQYF
D: TRBD2; size: -; length: 14; V: TRBV10-3; J: TRBJ2-4; DNA: TGTGCCATCAGTGGTGCGGGAGAGGGAAACATTCAGTACTTC; CDR3: CAISGAGEGNIQYF
D: TRBD2; size: -; length: 15; V: TRBV18; J: TRBJ2-5; DNA: TGTGCCAGCTCACTCCTAGCGGGAGGACAAGAGACCCAGTACTTC; CDR3: CASSLLAGGQETQYF
D: -; size: once; length: 15; V: TRBV5-6; J: TRBJ2-7; DNA: TGTGCCAGCAGACTCATGAGGGTATCTTGGCACGAGCAGTACTTC; CDR3: CASRLMRVSWHEQYF
D: -; size: -; length: 13; V: TRBV5-5; J: TRBJ1-5; DNA: TGTGCCAGCAGTCTAGAGCGCAATCAGCCCCAGCATTTT; CDR3: CASSLERNQPQHF
D: TRBD1; size: -; length: 17; V: TRBV5-1; J: TRBJ1-2; DNA: TGCGCCAGCAGCTTGGCACCCTCACAGGGGTTGGGCTATGGCTACACCTTC; CDR3: CASSLAPSQGLGYGYTF
D: -; size: -; length: 14; V: TRBV19; J: TRBJ1-1; DNA: TGTGCCAGTATCTCGCAGAAAACAGGGACTGAAGCTTTCTTT; CDR3: CASISQKTGTEAFF
D: TRBD1; size: -; length: 15; V: TRBV18; J: TRBJ2-3; DNA: TGTGCCAGCTCACGGGGACAGGGAAGTGCAGATACGCAGTATTTT; CDR3: CASSRGQGSADTQYF
D: TRBD1; size: -; length: 14; V: TRBV9; J: TRBJ2-3; DNA: TGTGCCAGCAGCAAAGCAGGGGGAGCAGATACGCAGTATTTT; CDR3: CASSKAGGADTQYF
D: -; size: -; length: 12; V: TRBV7-2; J: TRBJ2-7; DNA: TGTGCCAGCAGCTTAGATTGGGGGCAGCAGTACTTC; CDR3: CASSLDWGQQYF
D: TRBD1; size: -; length: 16; V: TRBV7-8; J: TRBJ1-2; DNA: TGTGCCAGCAGCAGAGGACAGGCCCCTACTAACTATGGCTACACCTTC; CDR3: CASSRGQAPTNYGYTF
D: TRBD1; size: -; length: 15; V: TRBV11-2; J: TRBJ2-7; DNA: TGTGCCAGCAGCCCTCGGACAGGGAGTATATACGAGCAGTACTTC; CDR3: CASSPRTGSIYEQYF
D: TRBD2; size: -; length: 14; V: TRBV12-5; J: TRBJ2-1; DNA: TGTGCTAGTGGTTACGCTAGCGGATACAATGAGCAGTTCTTC; CDR3: CASGYASGYNEQFF
D: TRBD1; size: -; length: 15; V: TRBV6-1; J: TRBJ2-1; DNA: TGTGCCAGCAGTGAAGACAGGGGCGCCTACAATGAGCAGTTCTTC; CDR3: CASSEDRGAYNEQFF
D: TRBD1; size: -; length: 13; V: TRBV5-4; J: TRBJ2-7; DNA: TGTGCCAGCAGCCAAACAGGGGGCAACGAGCAGTACTTC; CDR3: CASSQTGGNEQYF
D: TRBD1; size: once; length: 15; V: TRBV9; J: TRBJ1-3; DNA: TGTGCCAGCAGCTCGACAGGGGGTATTGGAAACACCATATATTTT; CDR3: CASSSTGGIGNTIYF
D: -; size: -; length: 16; V: TRBV9; J: TRBJ2-1; DNA: TGTGCCAGCAGCCGTAGGGGGAACAACCCACACAATGAGCAGTTCTTC; CDR3: CASSRRGNNPHNEQFF
D: -; size: -; length: 17; V: TRBV23-1; J: TRBJ1-4; DNA: TGCGCCAGCAGTCTCCCTGCGAAGGGCGGGGGGAATGAAAAACTGTTTTTT; CDR3: CASSLPAKGGGNEKLFF
D: TRBD1; size: -; length: 17; V: TRBV28; J: TRBJ1-5; DNA: TGTGCCAGCAGTTCGACGGATACAGGGGCGGGCAATCAGCCCCAGCATTTT; CDR3: CASSSTDTGAGNQPQHF
D: -; size: -; length: 13; V: TRBV25-1; J: TRBJ1-5; DNA: TGTGCCAGCAGTGACCGTAGAGAACAGCCCCAGCATTTT; CDR3: CASSDRREQPQHF
D: TRBD1; size: -; length: 14; V: TRBV6-5; J: TRBJ2-1; DNA: TGTGCCAGCAGGCCGGGACAGAAATACAATGAGCAGTTCTTC; CDR3: CASRPGQKYNEQFF
D: -; size: once; length: 15; V: TRBV6-5; J: TRBJ1-1; DNA: TGTGCCAGCAGTTATGCGGGGGCGATAAGCACTGAAGCTTTCTTT; CDR3: CASSYAGAISTEAFF
D: TRBD2; size: -; length: 14; V: TRBV11-2; J: TRBJ2-7; DNA: TGTGCCAGCAGCTTAACTAGCGGGTCCTACGAGCAGTACTTC; CDR3: CASSLTSGSYEQYF
D: -; size: once; length: 13; V: TRBV27; J: TRBJ2-7; DNA: TGTGCCAGCAGCGACAGGAACGGTGGTGAGCAGTACTTC; CDR3: CASSDRNGGEQYF